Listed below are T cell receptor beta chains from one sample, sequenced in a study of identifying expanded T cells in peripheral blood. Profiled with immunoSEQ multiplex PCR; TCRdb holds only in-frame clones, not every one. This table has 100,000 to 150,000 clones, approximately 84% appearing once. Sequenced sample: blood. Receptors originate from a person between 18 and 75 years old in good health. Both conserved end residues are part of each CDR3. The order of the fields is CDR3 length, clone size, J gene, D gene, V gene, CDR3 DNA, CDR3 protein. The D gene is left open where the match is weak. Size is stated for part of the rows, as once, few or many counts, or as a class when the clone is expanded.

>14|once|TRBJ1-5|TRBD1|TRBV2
TGTGCCAGCAGTCGGACAGGGAGCAATCAGCCCCAGCATTTT
CASSRTGSNQPQHF
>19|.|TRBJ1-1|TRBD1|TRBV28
TGTGCCAGCAGCCCCGGACAGGGGTTCCCTGTAGGTGGAGGCGCTGAAGCTTTCTTT
CASSPGQGFPVGGGAEAFF
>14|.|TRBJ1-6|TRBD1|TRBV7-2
TGTGCCAGCAGCTTTCCAGGGGGAGGTTCACCCCTCCACTTT
CASSFPGGGSPLHF
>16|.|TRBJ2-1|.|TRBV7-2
TGTGCCAGCAGCTTCGGGTTCGGGCAGGGGAACAATGAGCAGTTCTTC
CASSFGFGQGNNEQFF
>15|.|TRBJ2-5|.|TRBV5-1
TGCGCCAGCAGCTCGGGGACAACTCAACAGGGGACCCAGTACTTC
CASSSGTTQQGTQYF
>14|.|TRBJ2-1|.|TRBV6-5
TGTGCCAGCAGTCCCTATAACCGGGACAATGAGCAGTTCTTC
CASSPYNRDNEQFF
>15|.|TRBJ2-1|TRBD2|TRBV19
TGTGCCAGTAGTATCCGCGGGGGGACATACAATGAGCAGTTCTTC
CASSIRGGTYNEQFF
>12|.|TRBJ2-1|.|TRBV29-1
TGCAGCGTTGAGAGAGGGTACAATGAGCAGTTCTTC
CSVERGYNEQFF
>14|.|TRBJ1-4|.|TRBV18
TGTGCCAGCTCACTTCAGGGAACTAATGAAAAACTGTTTTTT
CASSLQGTNEKLFF
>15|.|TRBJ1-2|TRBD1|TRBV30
TGTGCTAATTCCGGGACAGGGGGTATCAACTATGGCTACACCTTC
CANSGTGGINYGYTF
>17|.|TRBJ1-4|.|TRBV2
TGTGCCAGCAAGGACGGGCGCCAGTCCCAACACAGTGAAAAACTGTTTTTT
CASKDGRQSQHSEKLFF
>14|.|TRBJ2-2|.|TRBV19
TGTGCCAGTAGTAGAGTTACAGACACCGGGGAGCTGTTTTTT
CASSRVTDTGELFF
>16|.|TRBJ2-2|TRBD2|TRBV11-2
TGTGCCAGCAGCTCCCAGCGGGGGGGCCGCACCGGGGAGCTGTTTTTT
CASSSQRGGRTGELFF
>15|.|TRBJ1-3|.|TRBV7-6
TGTGCCAGCAGCTTACTCGGCAACTCTGGAAACACCATATATTTT
CASSLLGNSGNTIYF
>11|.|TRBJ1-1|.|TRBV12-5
TGTGCTAGTGGCCCAAACACTGAAGCTTTCTTT
CASGPNTEAFF
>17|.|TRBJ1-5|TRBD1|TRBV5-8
TGTGCCAGCAGCCGAGTGACAGGGAGTACGGGCAATCAGCCCCAGCATTTT
CASSRVTGSTGNQPQHF
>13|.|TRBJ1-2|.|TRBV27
TGTGCCAGCAGTTTGACAGGTTATGATGGCTACACCTTC
CASSLTGYDGYTF
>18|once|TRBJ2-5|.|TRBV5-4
TGTGCCAGCAGCTTGTGGAGGGGCTTCCCACTTTACCAAGAGACCCAGTACTTC
CASSLWRGFPLYQETQYF
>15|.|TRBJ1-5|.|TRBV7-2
TGTGCCAGCAGCTTAGGGGGGGAGGAAGGTCAGCCCCAGCATTTT
CASSLGGEEGQPQHF
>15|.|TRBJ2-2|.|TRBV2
TGTGCCAGCAGACGGAGAGACCGGGCCACCGGGGAGCTGTTTTTT
CASRRRDRATGELFF
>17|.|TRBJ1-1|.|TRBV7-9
TGTGCCAGCAGCCCAATTGAACACTCCGCAATGAACACTGAAGCTTTCTTT
CASSPIEHSAMNTEAFF
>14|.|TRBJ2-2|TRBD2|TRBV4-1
TGCGCCAGCAGCCCAGCGGGGGGCACCGGGGAGCTGTTTTTT
CASSPAGGTGELFF
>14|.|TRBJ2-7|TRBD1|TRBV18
TGTGCCAGCTCAATCACGACAGGGAGTAACGAGCAGTACTTC
CASSITTGSNEQYF
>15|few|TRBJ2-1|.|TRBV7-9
TGTGCCAGCAGCAGTGACAAGAGCTCCTACAATGAGCAGTTCTTC
CASSSDKSSYNEQFF
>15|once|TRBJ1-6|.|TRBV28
TGTGCCAGCAGTTTGTTAGGGGGATATAATTCACCCCTCCACTTT
CASSLLGGYNSPLHF
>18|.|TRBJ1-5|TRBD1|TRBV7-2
TGTGCCAGCAGCCAAGGGACAGGACCCCCTCATAGCAATCAGCCCCAGCATTTT
CASSQGTGPPHSNQPQHF
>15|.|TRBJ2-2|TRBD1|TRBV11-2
TGTGCCAGCAGCGCCGCCGCAGGGGGCCCCGGGGAGCTGTTTTTT
CASSAAAGGPGELFF